The rows below give T cell receptor beta chains drawn from one sample of a study of regulatory T cells in long-lasting Graves disease. MiXCR was run by TCRdb on the multiplex PCR reads, yielding one entry per CDR3 protein. The profile shows approximately 500,000 distinct CDR3 sequences, 20% to 25% of them singletons. The sample in question was peripheral blood mononuclear cells (PBMCs), obtained when the disease was refractory, from a patient treated with antithyroid drugs. These receptors originate from a female donor with Graves disease. CDR3s include the opening cysteine and the closing phenylalanine or tryptophan. The order of the fields is J gene, D gene, clone size, V gene, CDR3 protein, CDR3 DNA. A D gene is named only where the DNA matches it firmly. Clone sizes are given selectively: once, few, many, or a class where the clone is expanded.

TRBJ2-7 NA NA TRBV4-2 CASSQGLGAQGEQYF TGTGCCAGCAGCCAAGGTTTGGGGGCGCAGGGCGAGCAGTACTTC
TRBJ1-2 NA many TRBV6-1 CASTRGREYGYTF TGTGCCAGCACCAGGGGCAGGGAGTATGGCTACACCTTC
TRBJ1-1 NA NA TRBV3-1 CASSQGALWGEAFF TGTGCCAGCAGCCAAGGGGCCCTCTGGGGAGAAGCTTTCTTT
TRBJ2-3 NA NA TRBV19 CASSTKYGVGTDTQYF TGTGCCAGTAGTACGAAATACGGGGTTGGCACAGATACGCAGTATTTT
TRBJ1-5 TRBD1 NA TRBV19 CASRARQGDSNQPQHF TGTGCCAGTAGGGCGAGACAGGGAGATAGCAATCAGCCCCAGCATTTT
TRBJ1-5 NA NA TRBV4-1 CASSQEGVSQPQHF TGCGCCAGCAGCCAAGAAGGCGTTAGCCAGCCCCAGCATTTT
TRBJ2-2 NA NA TRBV7-2 CAGRVTGELFF TGTGCCGGCAGAGTGACCGGGGAGCTGTTTTTT
TRBJ2-3 TRBD2 NA TRBV2 CASSVEAGSTDTQYF TGTGCCAGCAGTGTGGAAGCGGGAAGCACAGATACGCAGTATTTT
TRBJ1-2 NA many TRBV9 CASSVEGSSNYGYTF TGTGCCAGCAGCGTAGAGGGGAGTTCGAACTATGGCTACACCTTC
TRBJ2-6 NA once TRBV19 CASTGTGANVLTF TGTGCCAGTACTGGGACTGGGGCCAACGTCCTGACTTTC
TRBJ1-2 TRBD1 NA TRBV20-1 CSARGQGARSRGYTF TGCAGTGCCAGAGGACAGGGGGCGAGGTCCCGTGGCTACACCTTC
TRBJ1-1 TRBD1 NA TRBV5-1 CASSSPGQGAVNTEAFF TGCGCCAGCAGCTCCCCGGGACAGGGGGCGGTGAACACTGAAGCTTTCTTT
TRBJ1-5 NA few TRBV6-1 CASRSLSNQPQHF TGTGCCAGCAGGTCCCTTAGCAATCAGCCCCAGCATTTT
TRBJ2-1 NA many TRBV12-3/TRBV12-4 CASSSPRGSSYNEQFF TGTGCCAGCAGTTCCCCCCGGGGTAGCTCCTACAATGAGCAGTTCTTC
TRBJ1-1 TRBD1 many TRBV5-8 CASSRGQGVTNTEAFF TGTGCCAGCAGCCGAGGACAGGGGGTTACGAACACTGAAGCTTTCTTT
TRBJ2-2 TRBD2 many TRBV7-2 CASSPGLAGGKNTGELFF TGTGCCAGCAGCCCGGGACTAGCGGGAGGAAAGAACACCGGGGAGCTGTTTTTT
TRBJ1-2 TRBD1 NA TRBV28 CASSFHVRQGNGYTF TGTGCCAGCAGTTTTCACGTCCGACAGGGGAATGGCTACACCTTC
TRBJ2-3 TRBD2 NA TRBV19 CASSRIRGGPTDTQYF TGTGCCAGTAGTAGAATACGGGGGGGCCCCACAGATACGCAGTATTTT
TRBJ1-5 NA many TRBV6-2/TRBV6-3 CASTKGPLNQPQHF TGTGCCAGCACCAAAGGGCCGCTCAATCAGCCCCAGCATTTT
TRBJ2-5 NA many TRBV2 CASNRGEQETQYF TGTGCCAGCAATAGGGGTGAACAAGAGACCCAGTACTTC
TRBJ1-5 NA NA TRBV12-3/TRBV12-4 CASRAGLDSNQPQHF TGTGCCAGCAGGGCGGGTCTCGATAGCAATCAGCCCCAGCATTTT
TRBJ2-7 NA NA TRBV7-2 CASSLARRGYSYEQYF TGTGCCAGCAGCTTAGCTAGGAGGGGATATTCCTACGAGCAGTACTTC
TRBJ2-5 TRBD2 few TRBV29-1 CSARTSPWETQYF TGCAGCGCCCGGACTAGCCCTTGGGAGACCCAGTACTTC
TRBJ1-1 NA NA TRBV7-2 CASSLVGMNTEAFF TGTGCCAGCAGCTTAGTCGGGATGAACACTGAAGCTTTCTTT
TRBJ1-2 NA NA TRBV7-9 CASSSLCNYGYTF TGTGCCAGCAGCTCGCTCTGCAACTATGGCTACACCTTC
TRBJ1-5 NA few TRBV19 CASSINPEQPQHF TGTGCCAGTAGTATAAATCCTGAGCAGCCCCAGCATTTT
TRBJ1-5 TRBD1 many TRBV28 CASAGQGALWGNQPQHF TGTGCCAGCGCGGGACAGGGGGCCCTTTGGGGCAATCAGCCCCAGCATTTT
TRBJ2-5 NA many TRBV15 CATSRGPLQETQYF TGTGCCACCAGCAGAGGACCCCTACAAGAGACCCAGTACTTC
TRBJ1-2 NA many TRBV20-1 CSASKDPLGGYGYTF TGCAGTGCTAGTAAAGACCCCCTCGGAGGCTATGGCTACACCTTC
TRBJ2-7 NA many TRBV7-2 CASSPPHPDPRQYYEQYF TGTGCCAGCAGCCCACCCCACCCGGACCCGCGACAGTACTACGAGCAGTACTTC
TRBJ1-1 NA many TRBV27 CASSRGGTANTEAFF TGTGCCAGCAGTAGGGGGGGGACGGCTAACACTGAAGCTTTCTTT
TRBJ2-6 NA NA TRBV7-9 CASDLTTSGANVLTF TGTGCCAGCGACCTTACCACCTCTGGGGCCAACGTCCTGACTTTC
TRBJ2-7 TRBD1 many TRBV6-2/TRBV6-3 CASSYSVGQSVQYF TGTGCCAGCAGTTACTCAGTGGGACAGTCTGTGCAGTACTTC
TRBJ2-5 TRBD1 many TRBV7-9 CASSSSEGGRETQYF TGTGCCAGCAGCTCCAGCGAAGGGGGCAGGGAGACCCAGTACTTC
TRBJ2-5 NA many TRBV12-3/TRBV12-4 CASSPKQETQYF TGTGCCAGCTCGCCCAAACAAGAGACCCAGTACTTC
TRBJ1-3 NA NA TRBV28 CASRPRQGNTIYF TGTGCCAGCAGGCCTCGACAGGGAAACACCATATATTTT
TRBJ1-5 TRBD1 many TRBV7-2 CASSPDRGQDQPQHF TGTGCCAGCAGCCCGGACAGGGGGCAGGATCAGCCCCAGCATTTT
TRBJ1-2 NA NA TRBV11-2 CASSLLPSGGAKDYTF TGTGCCAGCAGCTTATTACCTTCTGGGGGGGCGAAGGACTACACCTTC
TRBJ2-1 TRBD1 NA TRBV11-1 CASSLISGTGHNEQFF TGTGCCAGCAGCTTAATCTCTGGGACAGGCCACAATGAGCAGTTCTTC
TRBJ1-1 NA many TRBV28 CASSLVQTQAFF TGTGCCAGCAGTTTAGTGCAGACCCAAGCTTTCTTT
TRBJ2-3 NA once TRBV20-1 CSARDVGYMVDTDTQYF TGCAGTGCTAGAGATGTGGGTTATATGGTAGATACAGATACGCAGTATTTT
TRBJ2-3 TRBD2 NA TRBV30 CAWSAPGTTADTQYF TGTGCCTGGAGTGCCCCCGGGACTACCGCGGATACGCAGTATTTT
TRBJ1-2 NA NA TRBV29-1 CSANYDYGYTF TGCAGCGCAAATTACGACTATGGCTACACCTTC
TRBJ2-3 NA once TRBV5-4 CASSSDVSTDMQYF TGTGCCAGCAGCTCGGACGTTTCCACAGATATGCAGTATTTT
TRBJ1-1 NA NA TRBV6-2/TRBV6-3 CASSLEEGTEAFF TGTGCCAGCAGTCTGGAGGAGGGCACTGAAGCTTTCTTT
TRBJ2-7 NA many TRBV24-1 CATSESGTSYEQYF TGTGCCACCAGTGAATCTGGGACTTCCTACGAGCAGTACTTC
TRBJ1-6 NA few TRBV7-9 CASSFSGAYNSPLHF TGTGCCAGCAGCTTCTCAGGGGCCTATAATTCACCCCTCCACTTT
TRBJ2-7 TRBD2 NA TRBV4-2 CASSNGLAGDYEQYF TGTGCCAGCAGCAATGGACTAGCGGGAGACTACGAGCAGTACTTC
TRBJ1-4 NA many TRBV6-2/TRBV6-3 CASSYPAVGGATNEKLFF TGTGCCAGCAGTTATCCCGCCGTCGGAGGAGCAACTAATGAAAAACTATTTTTT
TRBJ2-7 TRBD2 few TRBV10-3 CAISESRGTSGGFSYEQYF TGTGCCATCAGTGAGTCTAGAGGGACTAGCGGGGGTTTCTCCTACGAGCAGTACTTC
TRBJ2-5 TRBD1 few TRBV3-1 CASSQDPQGAETQYF TGTGCCAGCAGCCAAGATCCACAGGGGGCCGAGACCCAGTACTTC
TRBJ2-7 NA many TRBV20-1 CSARDLESPYEQYF TGCAGTGCTAGAGATCTAGAGTCTCCCTACGAGCAGTACTTC
TRBJ1-1 NA NA TRBV2 CASLTGTGNTEAFF TGTGCCAGTCTTACCGGGACTGGGAACACTGAAGCTTTCTTT
TRBJ2-7 NA few TRBV6-1 CASASGGLAYEQYF TGTGCCAGCGCCTCCGGGGGGCTAGCCTACGAGCAGTACTTC
TRBJ1-1 NA few TRBV6-5 CASSYSYSLRRTEAFF TGTGCCAGCAGTTACTCTTACAGCCTACGCAGGACTGAAGCTTTCTTT
TRBJ2-7 TRBD2 NA TRBV29-1 CSAWTSGYPIDEQYF TGCAGCGCCTGGACTAGCGGATACCCTATCGACGAGCAGTACTTC
TRBJ1-6 TRBD1 many TRBV19 CATKGQGDSPLHF TGTGCCACCAAGGGACAGGGTGACTCACCCCTCCACTTT